The next 30 T cell receptor beta chains were all read from a single sample in a study of blood T cell repertoires in COVID-19. Measured with immunoSEQ multiplex PCR; TCRdb has only the in-frame clones, and not every one. Of a few hundred thousand clones in the sample, roughly 86% were seen once. Input material: peripheral blood. These receptors were taken from an elderly man with acute or convalescent COVID-19.

As to this clone: One junction end does not reproduce the germline sequence, and a read error may be involved. This rearrangement joins TRBV7-7 to TRBJ2-2; D perhaps matches TRBD1 (5 bases). Germline CDR1 and CDR2: SSHAT and FNYEAQ (reference sequence). The CDR3 loop spans 14 amino acids. The CDR3 protein is CASSLTGNTGELFF. CDR3 DNA: TGTGCTAGCAGCTTAACAGGGAACACCGGGGAGCTGTTTTTT.

The chain recombines TRBV12-3 or TRBV12-4 with TRBJ2-7; TRBD1 agrees at 7 bases. The ends lost 7 bases at V and 4 bases at J; junction bases unmatched: 7. The CDR3 is made up of 13 amino acids. The CDR3 here is CASNLRDSYEQYF. CDR3 bases: TGTGCCAGCAATCTCCGGGACAGTTACGAGCAGTACTTC.

J is TRBJ2-7 and V is TRBV7-8; no definite D call. CDR1 and CDR2 from the germline V gene are SGHVS and FQNEAQ. The ends were cut back, 1 base at V and 4 bases at J, with 14 bases in the middle. This CDR3 spans 15 amino acids. Here the CDR3 reads CASSLEAATEYEQYF. In DNA form, the CDR3 reads TGTGCCAGCAGCTTAGAGGCTGCGACTGAATACGAGCAGTACTTC.

The chain joins TRBV7-3 to TRBJ2-1; 8 bases are shared with TRBD2. The V and J ends lost 5 bases and 10 bases, in that order; junction bases with no gene match: 10. The CDR3 runs 14 residues. Germline V gene data show CDR1 as SGHTA and CDR2 as FQGTGA. The CDR3 DNA sequence: TGTGCCAGCAGCCCCGGGACTAGTCTCGGGGAGCAGTTCTTC. Protein product: CASSPGTSLGEQFF.

This clone occurred a few times. V is TRBV7-2 and J is TRBJ1-2; D possibly corresponds to TRBD1 (6 bases). The CDR3 sequence is 14 residues long. CDR1 is SGHTA and CDR2 is FQGNSA in the germline V gene. Trimming removed 5 bases from V and 2 bases from J, with 12 bases in between. The CDR3 protein is CASSLRQENYGYTF. Written as DNA, the CDR3 is TGTGCCAGCAGCCTCAGACAGGAAAACTATGGCTACACCTTC.

This chain links TRBV7-8 with TRBJ1-2; a possible D gene is TRBD1 (6 bases). V was pared by 1 base and J by 7 bases, with 10 bases between. CDR3 length equals 13 residues. Germline CDR1 reads SGHVS; CDR2 reads FQNEAQ. CDR3 region: CASSLDTGTGYTF. CDR3 in DNA: TGTGCCAGCAGCTTAGACACAGGGACTGGCTACACCTTC.

At least ten counts were recorded for this clone. The chain carries TRBV29-1 and TRBJ1-2; D unclear. Germline CDR1 and CDR2: SQVTM and ANQGSEA. The V and J ends lost 3 bases and 4 bases respectively, with 9 bases between them. This CDR3 region has 12 residues. The chain's CDR3 is CSVDTGGYGYTF. The CDR3 DNA sequence: TGCAGCGTTGACACTGGCGGCTATGGCTACACCTTC.

The chain recombines TRBV3-1 (or the pseudogene TRBV3-2) with TRBJ1-3; 7 bases match TRBD1. Germline assignment: CDR1 LGHDT and CDR2 YNNKEL (reference sequence). This CDR3 is 17 amino acids long. Trimming took 1 base from V and 4 from J; bases not matched to a gene: 10. The CDR3 sequence is CASSQAQGGARGNTIYF. Here the CDR3 DNA reads TGTGCCAGCAGCCAAGCTCAAGGGGGCGCGAGGGGAAACACCATATATTTT.

The V and J genes are TRBV5-1 and TRBJ1-3, with a weak D call TRBD1 (5 bases). The germline V gene encodes CDR1 SGHRS and CDR2 YFSETQ. V lost 0 bases and J 7 bases, leaving 8 bases between the germline ends. The CDR3 has 13 residues. CDR3 sequence: CASSLVAGNTIYF. In DNA, the CDR3 is TGCGCCAGCAGCTTGGTGGCAGGGAACACCATATATTTT.

The table lists this clone with a few counts. The chain combines TRBV11-3 with TRBJ2-3; 9 bases are shared with TRBD2. Germline trimming cut 5 bases from V and 3 bases from J; bases unmatched to any gene: 9. In germline, CDR1 is SGHNT, CDR2 YENEEA. The CDR3 has 16 amino acids. The CDR3 nucleotides read TGTGCCAGCAGCCGCGGGGGGGCGGGAGTTACAGATACGCAGTATTTT. Its translation: CASSRGGAGVTDTQYF.

This clone was picked up one time. The chain combines TRBV7-9 with TRBJ2-7, with 9 bases identical to TRBD1. Germline V gene lookup returns CDR1 SEHNR and CDR2 FQNEAQ (reference sequence). There are 16 residues in the CDR3. J was trimmed by 5 bases and V by 1 base; bases with no gene match: 9. The CDR3 reads CASSLGRWDRDHEQYF. CDR3 sequence (DNA): TGTGCCAGCAGCTTAGGACGCTGGGACAGGGACCACGAGCAGTACTTC.

The rearrangement links TRBV28 to TRBJ1-1; D remains ambiguous. The CDR3 has 13 residues. V lost 7 bases and J lost 3, with 12 bases in between. The germline V gene has CDR1 MDHEN and CDR2 SYDVKM. For the CDR3, the DNA is TGTGCCAGCACCTACGAGAGGGACACTGAAGCTTTCTTT. It yields the protein CASTYERDTEAFF.

This clone occurred a few times. This chain joins TRBV5-5 and TRBJ1-2; D may be TRBD1 (5 bases). Germline CDR1 SGHKS, CDR2 YYEKEE (reference sequence). The CDR3 is made up of 14 amino acids. Trimming shortened V by 4 bases and J by 0 bases, and 10 bases separated the two germline ends. The CDR3 region has the DNA TGTGCCAGCAGCCGGGGGGACTCTAACTATGGCTACACCTTC. The encoded protein is CASSRGDSNYGYTF.

The rearrangement joins TRBV12-3 or TRBV12-4 to TRBJ2-5; D is possibly TRBD2 (6 bases). With 5 bases removed from V and 5 bases from J, the gap between germline ends came to 9 bases. This CDR3 comprises 12 residues. This CDR3 reads CASSPGEETQYF. The CDR3 DNA is TGTGCCAGCAGTCCGGGGGAGGAGACCCAGTACTTC.

The chain recombines TRBV29-1 with TRBJ1-6; the match to TRBD1 covers 7 bases. This CDR3 is 13 amino acids long. The V gene's germline CDR1 is SQVTM and CDR2 ANQGSEA. The trim removed 6 bases at V and 8 bases at J, leaving 7 bases unmatched. The CDR3 nucleotides read TGCAGCGTCAAGACAGGGTTGGATTCACCCCTCCACTTT. Its protein is CSVKTGLDSPLHF.

V is TRBV7-9 and J is TRBJ2-2, with 8 nucleotides matching TRBD1. Trimming removed 5 bases from V and 3 bases from J; junction bases left unmatched: 8. CDR3 length equals 16 residues. Germline assignment: CDR1 SEHNR and CDR2 FQNEAQ (reference sequence). The CDR3 bases are TGTGCCAGCAGCCCGCCCCAGGGGGCCTACACCGGGGAGCTGTTTTTT. Its translation is CASSPPQGAYTGELFF.

This clone was seen a handful of times. The V and J genes are TRBV5-1 and TRBJ2-2; D gene unclear. The CDR3 extends over 12 amino acids. CDR1 and CDR2 from the germline V gene are SGHRS and YFSETQ. V lost 2 bases and J 3 bases, leaving 2 bases between the germline ends. As DNA, the CDR3 is TGCGCCAGCAGCTTCGACACCGGGGAGCTGTTTTTT. This translates into CASSFDTGELFF.

This clone was recorded once. The same CDR3 can be traced to other DNA sequences in this sample. The genes are TRBV5-4 and TRBJ2-1; the D is unclear. CDR1 and CDR2 from the germline V gene are SGHNT and YYREEE (reference sequence). The CDR3 extends over 13 amino acids. The V end was cut by 4 bases, the J end by 1 base, with 6 bases between. CDR3 sequence (DNA): TGTGCCAGCAGCCTCCCGTCCTACAATGAGCAGTTCTTC. Its translation is CASSLPSYNEQFF. The full variable domain, completed using reference TRBV5-4 and TRBJ2-1, is ETGVTQSPTHLIKTRGQQVTLRCSSQSGHNTVSWYQQALGQGPQFIFQYYREEENGRGNFPPRFSGLQFPNYSSELNVNALELDDSALYLCASSLPSYNEQFFGPGTRLTVL.

The chain couples TRBV29-1 to TRBJ1-3; D gene unclear. Germline V gene data show CDR1 as SQVTM and CDR2 as ANQGSEA. CDR3 length equals 14 residues. Trimming removed 6 bases at V and 1 base at J, with 13 bases between. The CDR3 loop reads CSVDPGSSGNTIYF. The CDR3 DNA follows: TGCAGCGTAGATCCGGGATCTTCTGGAAACACCATATATTTT.

This clone is a singleton in its sample. The chain employs TRBV5-4 and TRBJ2-1; TRBD2 aligns across 11 bases. The V gene end was trimmed by 2 bases and the J gene end by 4 bases; junction bases not matched to a gene: 2. This CDR3 has 15 amino acids. CDR1 SGHNT and CDR2 YYREEE come from the germline V gene (reference sequence). CDR3 loop: CASSLLAGVYNEQFF. The CDR3 DNA reads TGTGCCAGCAGCTTACTAGCGGGGGTGTACAATGAGCAGTTCTTC. Complete variable domain (other parts from reference TRBV5-4 and TRBJ2-1): ETGVTQSPTHLIKTRGQQVTLRCSSQSGHNTVSWYQQALGQGPQFIFQYYREEENGRGNFPPRFSGLQFPNYSSELNVNALELDDSALYLCASSLLAGVYNEQFFGPGTRLTVL.

The chain uses TRBV29-1 and TRBJ1-4; unclear D gene. This CDR3 is 13 amino acids long. From germline, CDR1 is SQVTM and CDR2 ANQGSEA. The V end was cut by 3 bases, the J end by 4 bases, with 9 bases between. The CDR3 spells CSVEGSLNEKLFF. DNA of the CDR3: TGCAGCGTTGAGGGGAGTCTTAATGAAAAACTGTTTTTT.

The chain is built from TRBV4-1 and TRBJ1-3; no reliable D call. V lost 1 base and J 0 bases, leaving 4 bases between the germline ends. Germline V gene lookup returns CDR1 MGHRA and CDR2 YSYEKL. The CDR3 is made up of 14 amino acids. The CDR3 bases are TGCGCCAGCAGCCAAGCCTTCTCTGGAAACACCATATATTTT. It encodes CASSQAFSGNTIYF.

This chain joins TRBV2 and TRBJ2-2; D not resolved. The germline gives CDR1 SNHLY, CDR2 FYNNEI. CDR3 length: 11 amino acids. V dropped 3 bases and J dropped 6 bases, with 2 bases sitting between them. CDR3 residues: CASSDSGELFF. The CDR3 nucleotides are TGTGCCAGCAGTGACTCCGGGGAGCTGTTTTTT.

CDR3 protein: CASSQVLAGGKETQYF. The CDR3 nucleotides are TGTGCCAGCAGCCAAGTTCTAGCGGGGGGGAAAGAGACCCAGTACTTC. The genes are TRBV3-1 (or the pseudogene TRBV3-2) and TRBJ2-5; 12 positions match TRBD2. Germline V gives CDR1 LGHDT, CDR2 YNNKEL (reference sequence). V dropped 1 base and J dropped 3; count of bases not matched to a gene: 3. The CDR3 covers 16 residues.

The chain couples TRBV7-2 to TRBJ2-7; the match to TRBD1 covers 9 bases. Germline trimming cut 1 base from V and 4 bases from J; bases unmatched to any gene: 5. This CDR3 has 15 amino acids. Germline values: CDR1 SGHTA, CDR2 FQGNSA. CDR3: CASSLVADRGYEQYF. CDR3 bases: TGTGCCAGCAGCTTAGTTGCGGACAGGGGATACGAGCAGTACTTC.

The rearrangement uses TRBV18 and TRBJ1-1; D perhaps matches TRBD1 (5 bases). Germline V gene lookup returns CDR1 KGHSH and CDR2 LQKENI. Trimming removed 4 bases from V and 1 base from J, with 10 bases in between. The CDR3 covers 14 residues. The CDR3 region is CASSLGRGNTEAFF. For the CDR3, the DNA is TGTGCCAGCTCACTTGGTAGGGGGAACACTGAAGCTTTCTTT.

The chain recombines TRBV2 with TRBJ1-4; D uncertain. This CDR3 comprises 12 residues. Trimming left V 4 bases short and J 7 bases short, with 7 bases between. The V gene's germline CDR1 is SNHLY and CDR2 FYNNEI. The CDR3 bases are TGTGCCAGCAGTGGTGACACTGAAAAACTGTTTTTT. As protein: CASSGDTEKLFF.

The chain employs TRBV7-3 and TRBJ2-3; D is unresolved. The CDR3 sequence is 14 residues long. CDR1 and CDR2 (germline): SGHTA, FQGTGA. The germline V and J ends were trimmed by 5 bases and 1 base, with 10 bases remaining between them. The CDR3 DNA is TGTGCCAGCAGCCCTCAGATCGGCACAGATACGCAGTATTTT. Amino acid sequence: CASSPQIGTDTQYF.

This clone was detected once. V usage is TRBV11-1 and J usage is TRBJ2-7, with D possibly matching TRBD2 (6 bases). This CDR3 comprises 14 residues. The V gene's germline CDR1 is SGHAT and CDR2 FQDESV (reference sequence). V lost 3 bases and J 3 bases, leaving 12 bases between the germline ends. The CDR3 region is CASSFGWRGYEQYF. In DNA, the CDR3 is TGTGCCAGCAGCTTTGGGTGGAGGGGCTACGAGCAGTACTTC.

The chain carries TRBV5-4 and TRBJ2-7; TRBD1 agrees at 11 bases. The CDR3 consists of 14 residues. CDR1 SGHNT and CDR2 YYREEE come from the germline V gene (reference sequence). V lost 1 base, J lost 5 bases, and 2 bases stayed unmatched. The DNA for the CDR3 is TGTGCCAGCAGCTTGCGGACAGGGGGCAACGAGCAGTACTTC. Protein sequence: CASSLRTGGNEQYF. The variable domain in full, completed from reference TRBV5-4 and TRBJ2-7, reads ETGVTQSPTHLIKTRGQQVTLRCSSQSGHNTVSWYQQALGQGPQFIFQYYREEENGRGNFPPRFSGLQFPNYSSELNVNALELDDSALYLCASSLRTGGNEQYFGPGTRLTVT.